This TCR beta chain was captured by sequencing in a study of blood T cell repertoires in COVID-19. Across the whole study: COVID-19 samples collected from the United States, Italy and Spain covered acute and convalescent phases. Sample material is recorded as cDNA or gDNA derived from T cells, B-cell-depleted T cells, or PBMCs.

The CDR3 length is 14 residues. Germline V gene lookup returns CDR1 SNHLY and CDR2 FYNNEI. V lost 8 bases to trimming and J lost 5 bases, with 15 bases between them. Sequencing was performed with immunoSEQ multiplex PCR; in TCRdb, only in-frame clones are kept and a portion is missing. This table has under 40,000 clones, about 88% appearing once. The receptor comes from a man between 65 and 85 years old with active COVID-19. The chain is built from TRBV2 and TRBJ1-4, with D uncertain. Sequenced: peripheral blood. As DNA, the CDR3 is TGTGCCAGCCTCCCAGCAGGTCTCAATGAAAAACTGTTTTTT. Encoded protein: CASLPAGLNEKLFF.